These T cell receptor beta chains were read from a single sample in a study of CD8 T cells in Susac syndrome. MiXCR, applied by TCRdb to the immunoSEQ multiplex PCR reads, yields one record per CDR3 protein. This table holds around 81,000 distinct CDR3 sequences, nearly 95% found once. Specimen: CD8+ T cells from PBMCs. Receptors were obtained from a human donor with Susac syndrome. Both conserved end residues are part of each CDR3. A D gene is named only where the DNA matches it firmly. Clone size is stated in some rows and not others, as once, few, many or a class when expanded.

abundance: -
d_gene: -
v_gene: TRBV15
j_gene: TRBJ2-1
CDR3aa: CATSRDAVGLQEYNEQFF
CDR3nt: TGTGCCACCAGCAGAGATGCAGTGGGGTTACAAGAGTACAATGAGCAGTTCTTC

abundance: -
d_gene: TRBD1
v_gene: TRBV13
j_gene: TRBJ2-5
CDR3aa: CASSRGTVIQETQYF
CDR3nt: TGTGCCAGCAGCAGGGGGACAGTTATTCAAGAGACCCAGTACTTC

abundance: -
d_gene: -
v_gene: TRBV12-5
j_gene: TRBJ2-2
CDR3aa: CASGLLFDANTGELFF
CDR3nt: TGTGCTAGTGGTCTTCTGTTCGACGCGAACACCGGGGAGCTGTTTTTT

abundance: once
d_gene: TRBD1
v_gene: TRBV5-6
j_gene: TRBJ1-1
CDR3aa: CASSTGQEPEAFF
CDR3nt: TGTGCCAGCAGCACAGGACAGGAGCCTGAAGCTTTCTTT

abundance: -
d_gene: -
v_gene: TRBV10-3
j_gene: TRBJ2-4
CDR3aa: CAISELHDSSGSKNIQYF
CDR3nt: TGTGCCATCAGTGAGTTACACGACAGTTCGGGGTCCAAAAACATTCAGTACTTC

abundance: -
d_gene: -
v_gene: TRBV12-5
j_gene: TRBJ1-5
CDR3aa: CASAPLQGNQPQHF
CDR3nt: TGTGCTAGTGCCCCTTTACAGGGAAATCAGCCCCAGCATTTT

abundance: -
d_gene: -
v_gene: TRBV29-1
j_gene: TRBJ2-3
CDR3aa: CSVDSPEGTDTQYF
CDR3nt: TGCAGCGTTGACAGCCCCGAGGGCACAGATACGCAGTATTTT

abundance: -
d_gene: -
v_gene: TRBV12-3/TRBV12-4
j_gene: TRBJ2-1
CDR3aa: CASTTSGEQFF
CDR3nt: TGTGCCAGCACCACCAGTGGTGAGCAGTTCTTC

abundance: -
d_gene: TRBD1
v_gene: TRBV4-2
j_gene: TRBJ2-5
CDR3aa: CASSQRGPMGSQETQYF
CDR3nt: TGTGCCAGCAGCCAAAGGGGGCCCATGGGGTCCCAAGAGACCCAGTACTTC

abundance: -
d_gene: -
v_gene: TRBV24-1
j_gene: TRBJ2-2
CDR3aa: CATSVQGRELFF
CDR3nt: TGTGCCACCAGCGTGCAAGGCCGGGAGCTGTTTTTT

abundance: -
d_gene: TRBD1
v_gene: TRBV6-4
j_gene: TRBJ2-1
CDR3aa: CASSDSGTGDYNEQFF
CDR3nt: TGTGCCAGCAGTGACTCCGGGACAGGTGATTACAATGAGCAGTTCTTC

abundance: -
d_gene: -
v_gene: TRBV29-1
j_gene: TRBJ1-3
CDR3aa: CSAVQGGNTIYF
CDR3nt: TGCAGCGCCGTACAGGGAGGAAACACCATATATTTT

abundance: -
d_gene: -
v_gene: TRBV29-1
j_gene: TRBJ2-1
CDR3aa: CSVPGLSYNEQFF
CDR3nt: TGCAGCGTTCCGGGACTTTCTTACAATGAGCAGTTCTTC

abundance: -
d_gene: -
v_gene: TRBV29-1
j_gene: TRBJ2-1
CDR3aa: CSVAPSNEQFF
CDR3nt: TGCAGCGTTGCCCCCTCCAATGAGCAGTTCTTC

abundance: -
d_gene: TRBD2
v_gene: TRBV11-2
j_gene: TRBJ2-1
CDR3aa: CASSAGTSGLSSYNEQFF
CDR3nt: TGTGCCAGCAGCGCCGGGACTAGCGGGTTGAGCTCCTACAATGAGCAGTTCTTC

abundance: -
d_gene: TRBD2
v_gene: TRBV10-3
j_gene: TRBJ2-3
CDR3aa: CAIGGGLASTDTQYF
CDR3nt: TGTGCCATCGGGGGGGGACTAGCGAGCACAGATACGCAGTATTTT

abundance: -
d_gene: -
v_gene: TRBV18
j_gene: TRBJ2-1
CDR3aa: CASSPGNLHNEQFF
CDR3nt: TGTGCCAGCTCACCAGGGAACCTACACAATGAGCAGTTCTTC

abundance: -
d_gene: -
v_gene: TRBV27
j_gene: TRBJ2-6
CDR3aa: CASSSPRSGANVLTF
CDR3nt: TGTGCCAGCAGTTCCCCACGCTCTGGGGCCAACGTCCTGACTTTC